The present T cell receptor (beta chain) was sequenced within a study of beta chain features in type 1 diabetes. General observations from the study: VDJ junctions from type 1 diabetes patients carried fewer insertions and larger deletions. HLA effects on TCRB rearrangement stayed unresolved here. High TCR expression in some cells could lead to their over-representation in cDNA sequencing. PCR could preferentially amplify shorter templates, alike in patients and controls.

The V segment lost 0 bases and the J segment 4 bases; nucleotides outside the gene matches: 5. The CDR3 sequence is 15 residues long. From germline, CDR1 is SGDLS and CDR2 YYNGEE. About this clone itself: The antigen is unknown.

The investigators reverse transcribed all of the isolated RNA, so they sequenced expressed TCRB transcripts. Only in-frame clones appear in the TCRdb table, and some are missing; sequencing was by immunoSEQ multiplex PCR. Altogether over 350,000 clones are present, roughly 16% being singletons, with the ten largest covering under 0.02%. The chain is built from TRBV9 and TRBJ2-7; 9 bases map to TRBD1. Source material: naive CD4+ T cells from blood. The source of this sequence is a young woman in good health. The DNA of the CDR3 is TGTGCCAGCAGCGTAGAACAGGGGGCGGTTTACGAGCAGTACTTC. Translation gives CASSVEQGAVYEQYF. The full variable domain, completed using reference TRBV9 and TRBJ2-7, is DSGVTQTPKHLITATGQRVTLRCSPRSGDLSVYWYQQSLDQGLQFLIQYYNGEERAKGNILERFSAQQFPDLHSELNLSSLELGDSALYFCASSVEQGAVYEQYFGPGTRLTVT.